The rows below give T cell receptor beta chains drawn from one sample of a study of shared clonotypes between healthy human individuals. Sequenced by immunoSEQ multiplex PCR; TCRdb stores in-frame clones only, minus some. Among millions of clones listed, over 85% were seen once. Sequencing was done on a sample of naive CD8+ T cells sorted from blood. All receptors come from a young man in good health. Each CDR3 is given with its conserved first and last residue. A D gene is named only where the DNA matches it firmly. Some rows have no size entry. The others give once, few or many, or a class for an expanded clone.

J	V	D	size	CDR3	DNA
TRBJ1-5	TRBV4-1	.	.	CASSQGGWGNQPQHF	TGCGCCAGCAGCCAAGGGGGGTGGGGGAATCAGCCCCAGCATTTT
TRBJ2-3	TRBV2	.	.	CASSEDPGTDTQYF	TGTGCCAGCAGTGAAGATCCGGGAACAGATACGCAGTATTTT
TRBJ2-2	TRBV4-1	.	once	CASSQGLQGTLNTGELFF	TGCGCCAGCAGCCAAGGACTACAGGGAACCCTAAACACCGGGGAGCTGTTTTTT
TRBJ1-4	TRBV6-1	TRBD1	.	CASKGTATNEKLFF	TGTGCCAGCAAAGGGACAGCAACTAATGAAAAACTGTTTTTT
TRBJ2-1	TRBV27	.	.	CASRSSGTHNEQFF	TGTGCCAGCAGATCCTCCGGGACCCACAATGAGCAGTTCTTC
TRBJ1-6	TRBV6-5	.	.	CASSYDRGPNSPLHF	TGTGCCAGCAGCTACGACAGAGGCCCCAATTCACCCCTCCACTTT
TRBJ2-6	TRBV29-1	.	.	CSVVSSGANVLTF	TGCAGCGTTGTAAGCTCTGGGGCCAACGTCCTGACTTTC
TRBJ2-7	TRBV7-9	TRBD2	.	CASSVQTSGGLSYEQYF	TGTGCCAGCAGCGTCCAGACTAGCGGAGGCCTCTCCTACGAGCAGTACTTC
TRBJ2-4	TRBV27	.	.	CASSPLGGALAKNIQYF	TGTGCCAGCAGTCCCCTGGGGGGGGCCTTAGCCAAAAACATTCAGTACTTC
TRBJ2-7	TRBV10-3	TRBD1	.	CAISEGTEPSYEQYF	TGTGCCATCAGTGAGGGGACAGAGCCCTCCTACGAGCAGTACTTC
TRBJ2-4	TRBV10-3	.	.	CAISDTWGNIQYF	TGTGCCATCAGTGATACGTGGGGAAACATTCAGTACTTC
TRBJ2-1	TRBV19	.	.	CASSIGPDGYNEQFF	TGTGCCAGTAGTATAGGTCCGGACGGCTACAATGAGCAGTTCTTC
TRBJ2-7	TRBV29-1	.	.	CSVLPGTSYEQYF	TGCAGCGTATTACCCGGGACCAGCTACGAGCAGTACTTC
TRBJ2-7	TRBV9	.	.	CASSPSPGLGSGEQYF	TGTGCCAGCAGCCCATCTCCGGGACTCGGTTCGGGCGAGCAGTACTTC
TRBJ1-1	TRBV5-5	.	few	CASSLDRNTEAFF	TGTGCCAGCAGCTTGGACAGGAACACTGAAGCTTTCTTT
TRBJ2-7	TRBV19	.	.	CASSIRAGYEQYF	TGTGCCAGTAGTATCCGAGCCGGGTACGAGCAGTACTTC
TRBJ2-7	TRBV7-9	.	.	CASSHRTAYEQYF	TGTGCCAGCAGCCACCGGACAGCCTACGAGCAGTACTTC